This entry lists 9 T cell receptor beta chains sequenced from one sample in a study of technical replicates of blood from several donors. This table comes from immunoSEQ multiplex PCR, and its TCRdb copy is limited to in-frame clones, with some not included. The sample lists around 58,000 clones; approximately 86% were seen once. Sample: PBMCs. The receptors were gathered from a human donor in good health. Some clones in this sample may be carry-over from other donors' samples.

This rearrangement joins TRBV6-6 to TRBJ2-1; 11 bases fit TRBD2. Germline loops: CDR1 MNHNY, CDR2 SVGAGI (reference sequence). V trimming: 5 bases; J trimming: 9 bases; junction bases outside the gene matches: 6. The CDR3 runs 14 residues. The CDR3 nucleotides are TGTGCCAGCAGTCCTAGCGGGGGGTACGGTGAGCAGTTCTTC. As protein: CASSPSGGYGEQFF.

This clone was seen only a few times. The V call is TRBV7-8, the J call TRBJ1-1, with 10 bases identical to TRBD1. Unmatched junction bases numbered 1, after V lost 3 bases and J lost 3 bases. The CDR3 covers 14 residues. The germline V gene encodes CDR1 SGHVS and CDR2 FQNEAQ. CDR3 sequence reads: CASSFGTGDTEAFF. The DNA of the CDR3 is TGTGCCAGCAGCTTTGGGACAGGGGACACTGAAGCTTTCTTT.

V usage is TRBV20-1 and J usage is TRBJ2-7, with 8 bases that match TRBD1. Germline V gene data show CDR1 as DFQATT and CDR2 as SNEGSKA (reference sequence). V lost 5 bases to trimming and J lost 6 bases; unmatched junction nucleotides: 3. This CDR3 comprises 11 residues. The CDR3 nucleotides are TGCAGTGCTGGACAGGGCGGCGAGCAGTACTTC. The encoded protein is CSAGQGGEQYF.

The chain carries TRBV7-7 and TRBJ2-5, with unresolved D. The V gene's germline CDR1 is SSHAT and CDR2 FNYEAQ (reference sequence). Trimming removed 1 base from V and 7 bases from J, with 7 bases in between. The CDR3 loop spans 12 amino acids. Here the CDR3 reads CASSLGYGTQYF. In nucleotides, the CDR3 is TGTGCCAGCAGCTTAGGGTACGGGACCCAGTACTTC.

The gene calls are TRBV29-1 and TRBJ2-1; possibly TRBD1 for D (6 bases). This CDR3 is 14 amino acids long. The V end was cut by 4 bases, the J end by 5 bases, with 15 bases between. Germline CDR1 reads SQVTM; CDR2 reads ANQGSEA. CDR3 residues: CSVGSQGHNNEQFF. The CDR3 region has the DNA TGCAGCGTTGGGTCCCAGGGACATAACAATGAGCAGTTCTTC.

This clone was seen more than once but under ten times. This chain joins TRBV11-2 and TRBJ2-1, with 9 bases lining up with TRBD2. The V gene's germline CDR1 is SGHAT and CDR2 FQNNGV. The CDR3 extends over 16 amino acids. V shed 3 bases, J shed 4 bases, and the junction held 7 bases outside the gene matches. Here the CDR3 reads CASSFGRGGLYNEQFF. In nucleotides, the CDR3 is TGTGCCAGCAGCTTCGGGCGGGGGGGCCTTTACAATGAGCAGTTCTTC. The complete variable domain, with remaining parts taken from reference TRBV11-2 and TRBJ2-1, reads EAGVAQSPRYKIIEKRQSVAFWCNPISGHATLYWYQQILGQGPKLLIQFQNNGVVDDSQLPKDRFSAERLKGVDSTLKIQPAKLEDSAVYLCASSFGRGGLYNEQFFGPGTRLTVL.

The chain carries TRBV2 and TRBJ1-1; 8 bases match TRBD1. This CDR3 comprises 15 residues. After removal of 7 bases from V and 7 bases from J, the junction contained 14 bases not matched to a gene. CDR1 and CDR2 from the germline V gene are SNHLY and FYNNEI. CDR3 in DNA: TGTGCCAGCACCTTTGGGGGACAGGCAGCCCTTGAAGCTTTCTTT. Encoded protein: CASTFGGQAALEAFF.

The CDR3 loop reads CASSSSGTRTNEQYF. Here the CDR3 DNA reads TGTGCCAGCAGCTCGTCCGGGACTAGAACGAACGAGCAGTACTTC. V usage is TRBV7-6 and J usage is TRBJ2-7; 8 bases map to TRBD2. With V trimmed by 4 bases and J by 5 bases, 10 bases remained unmatched. The V gene's germline CDR1 is SGHVS and CDR2 FNYEAQ. CDR3 length equals 15 residues.

This clone was detected a few times. In DNA, the CDR3 is TGTGCCAGCAGCCCCGCCGGGGGGCCCTACGAGCAGTACTTC. Translating gives CASSPAGGPYEQYF. This chain uses TRBV7-9 with TRBJ2-7; D possibly corresponds to TRBD2 (7 bases). The V gene lost 5 bases and the J gene lost 2 bases, with 13 bases spanning the gap. The CDR3 consists of 14 residues. Per the germline V gene, CDR1 is SEHNR and CDR2 is FQNEAQ (reference sequence).